Presented here are 10 T cell receptor beta chains from one specimen sequenced in a study of response to subunit inactivated influenza vaccine (dated by TCRdb to the late 2010s). Explained via the paper, the time point label denotes: 45 days after influenza vaccine administration. Library preparation was by RT-PCR. The instrument given in TCRdb is Illumina HiSeq 2500. The raw public data were reprocessed by TCRdb itself: fastp quality trimming at Q25, MiXCR clonotype calling, in-frame beta chains only. Records with the same CDR3 protein are collapsed into one entry carrying the most frequent genes and DNA. The table for this sample lists 500,000 or so distinct CDR3 sequences; approximately 9.9% of them were counted only once. Together, the top ten hold about 12% of the sample. Specimen: PBMCs from blood, collected roughly 45 days after vaccination. The receptor source for this set is a man in his fifties who received an inactivated influenza vaccine. Donor details come from another sample of the same person, matched by shared clones.

The chain recombines TRBV2 with TRBJ2-7; 8 bases are a match to TRBD1. Germline lookup yields CDR1 SNHLY and CDR2 FYNNEI. V trimming: 4 bases; J trimming: 0 bases; junction bases outside the gene matches: 8. The CDR3 has 16 amino acids. CDR3 sequence reads: CASSVHRDRTSYEQYF. CDR3 in DNA: TGTGCCAGCAGTGTTCACCGGGACAGGACCTCCTACGAGCAGTACTTC.

The rearrangement joins TRBV29-1 to TRBJ1-1; no firm D call. The CDR3 consists of 15 residues. CDR1 SQVTM and CDR2 ANQGSEA come from the germline V gene. Trimming took off 3 bases at V and 8 bases at J, with 22 bases between the two ends. Here the CDR3 reads CSVDRTPRGDVEAFF. The CDR3 nucleotides read TGCAGCGTTGACAGGACCCCTCGAGGTGATGTGGAAGCTTTCTTT. Filled out from reference TRBV29-1 and TRBJ1-1, the complete variable domain reads SAVISQKPSRDICQRGTSLTIQCQVDSQVTMMFWYRQQPGQSLTLIATANQGSEATYESGFVIDKFPISRPNLTFSTLTVSNMSPEDSSIYLCSVDRTPRGDVEAFFGQGTRLTVV.

The chain has TRBV7-9 and TRBJ1-6; D remains ambiguous. The CDR3 runs to 13 residues. Germline CDR1 SEHNR, CDR2 FQNEAQ (reference sequence). Trimming removed 5 bases at V and 14 bases at J, with 16 bases between. The CDR3 region is CASSPRPDLALHF. The CDR3 coding sequence is TGTGCCAGCAGCCCCAGACCCGACCTGGCCCTCCACTTT.

This clonotype was picked up a small number of times. The rearrangement links TRBV20-1 to TRBJ2-5; TRBD2 agrees at 9 bases. The J segment lost 3 bases and the V segment lost 6 bases, leaving 11 bases of the junction unmatched. The germline V gene encodes CDR1 DFQATT and CDR2 SNEGSKA (reference sequence). This CDR3 comprises 15 residues. The CDR3 here is CSANPSGAPKETQYF. In DNA, the CDR3 is TGCAGTGCCAACCCTAGCGGGGCCCCAAAAGAGACCCAGTACTTC.

The chain joins TRBV9 to TRBJ1-4, with D perhaps matching TRBD1 (5 bases). The V and J ends lost 3 bases and 2 bases respectively, with 8 bases between them. The CDR3 loop spans 14 amino acids. The V gene's germline CDR1 is SGDLS and CDR2 YYNGEE. CDR3 loop: CASSAGDTNEKLFF. In DNA, the CDR3 is TGTGCCAGCAGCGCGGGGGACACTAATGAAAAACTGTTTTTT.

There are many counts of this clonotype. The chain links TRBV7-2 to TRBJ2-7; D is perhaps TRBD1 (6 bases). CDR1 and CDR2 (germline): SGHTA, FQGNSA. This CDR3 is 14 amino acids long. The V end was cut by 6 bases, the J end by 3 bases, with 15 bases between. The DNA of the CDR3 is TGTGCCAGCAGTAGAGGGGGTGGTAACTACGAGCAGTACTTC. The encoded protein is CASSRGGGNYEQYF.

This chain joins TRBV5-1 and TRBJ2-3, with 10 bases lining up with TRBD2. There are 15 residues in the CDR3. Germline values: CDR1 SGHRS, CDR2 YFSETQ. J gave up 3 bases and V 1 base, and 2 bases lay outside the gene matches. The CDR3 sequence: CASSLTSGKTDTQYF. The CDR3 DNA follows: TGCGCCAGCAGCTTGACTAGCGGGAAAACAGATACGCAGTATTTT.

This clonotype was recorded at least ten times. This sequence joins TRBV12-3 or TRBV12-4 and TRBJ2-1; 9 bases align to TRBD2. This CDR3 contains 16 residues. V was clipped by 3 bases and J by 2 bases; unmatched bases: 5. In DNA form, the CDR3 reads TGTGCCAGCAGTTTTAAGGCGGGAGGGCCCTACAATGAGCAGTTCTTC. It yields the protein CASSFKAGGPYNEQFF.

The rearrangement links TRBV20-1 to TRBJ2-2, with TRBD2 matching 7 bases. Trimming removed 0 bases from V and 5 bases from J; junction bases left unmatched: 9. Germline CDR1 reads DFQATT; CDR2 reads SNEGSKA (reference sequence). The CDR3 contains 16 residues. Here the CDR3 reads CSARDRPGLGTGELFF. CDR3 nucleotides: TGCAGTGCTAGAGACCGGCCAGGACTAGGGACCGGGGAGCTGTTTTTT.

This clonotype was observed a few times. The chain has TRBV20-1 and TRBJ1-2; no clear D. V dropped 0 bases and J dropped 3 bases, with 8 bases sitting between them. The CDR3 sequence is 13 residues long. Germline values: CDR1 DFQATT, CDR2 SNEGSKA (reference sequence). CDR3 nucleotide sequence: TGCAGTGCTAGAGATAACGCCGACTATGGCTACACCTTC. It encodes CSARDNADYGYTF.